The 23 T cell receptor beta chains in this list originate from one sample, sequenced in a study of shared clonotypes between healthy human individuals. The repertoire was sequenced with immunoSEQ multiplex PCR; TCRdb's copy has only in-frame clones and lacks some. The sample records some 1.5 million clones, about 96% being singletons. Sequenced sample: naive CD4+ T cells sorted from blood. The subset here: CD45RA+ positively selected. Source of these receptors: a man aged 25-45 years in good health.

V and J are TRBV5-4 and TRBJ2-1; 10 nucleotides line up with TRBD2. The CDR3 totals 15 residues. Germline-derived CDR1 and CDR2 are SGHNT and YYREEE (reference sequence). V lost 4 bases, J lost 4 bases, and 5 bases stayed unmatched. In nucleotides, the CDR3 is TGTGCCAGCAGCGACGGGACTAGCGTTTACAATGAGCAGTTCTTC. This gives the protein CASSDGTSVYNEQFF.

The rearrangement uses TRBV18 and TRBJ2-5; possibly TRBD2 for D (5 bases). The CDR3 totals 18 residues. Germline V gene lookup returns CDR1 KGHSH and CDR2 LQKENI. V was cut by 1 base and J by 5 bases, with 23 bases left in between. CDR3 protein: CASSPQYGRAPGLETQYF. CDR3 in DNA: TGTGCCAGCTCACCACAGTATGGGCGGGCCCCGGGGTTGGAGACCCAGTACTTC. Variable domain in full (rest from reference TRBV18 and TRBJ2-5): NAGVMQNPRHLVRRRGQEARLRCSPMKGHSHVYWYRQLPEEGLKFMVYLQKENIIDESGMPKERFSAEFPKEGPSILRIQQVVRGDSAAYFCASSPQYGRAPGLETQYFGPGTRLLVL.

J is TRBJ2-3 and V is TRBV5-4, with D uncertain. The CDR3 extends over 12 amino acids. V shed 4 bases and J shed 6 bases, with 9 bases lying between them. Germline V lookup: CDR1 SGHNT, CDR2 YYREEE (reference sequence). DNA of the CDR3: TGTGCCAGCAGCACCACAAGGGATACGCAGTATTTT. As protein: CASSTTRDTQYF.

The chain employs TRBV7-2 and TRBJ1-1; D gene unclear. Germline lookup yields CDR1 SGHTA and CDR2 FQGNSA. V lost 6 bases, J lost 6 bases, and 14 bases lay in between. CDR3 length: 13 residues. CDR3 loop: CASSPPRSAEAFF. The DNA of the CDR3 is TGTGCCAGCAGTCCCCCCCGGAGCGCTGAAGCTTTCTTT.

This rearrangement joins TRBV7-2 to TRBJ2-7; unclear D gene. The germline V gene encodes CDR1 SGHTA and CDR2 FQGNSA. V was clipped by 6 bases and J by 2 bases, with 14 bases between them. The CDR3 has 14 residues. CDR3 sequence: CASSYTLHAYEQYF. CDR3 nucleotides: TGTGCCAGCAGTTACACACTACACGCCTACGAGCAGTACTTC. Based on the CDR3 plus reference TRBV7-2 and TRBJ2-7, the full variable domain is GAGVSQSPSNKVTEKGKDVELRCDPISGHTALYWYRQSLGQGLEFLIYFQGNSAPDKSGLPSDRFSAERTGGSVSTLTIQRTQQEDSAVYLCASSYTLHAYEQYFGPGTRLTVT.

The V call is TRBV6-6, the J call TRBJ1-3, with D unresolved. CDR3 length equals 11 residues. The V gene lost 8 bases and the J gene lost 0 bases, with 2 bases spanning the gap. The V gene's germline CDR1 is MNHNY and CDR2 SVGAGI (reference sequence). CDR3 residues: CASASGNTIYF. The DNA for the CDR3 is TGTGCCAGCGCCTCTGGAAACACCATATATTTT.

The gene calls are TRBV11-2 and TRBJ2-7; 10 positions agree with TRBD1. CDR3 length: 15 amino acids. V was pared by 4 bases and J by 3 bases, with 6 bases of the junction left unmatched. Per germline, CDR1 SGHAT and CDR2 FQNNGV. CDR3 residues: CASSSTRDRGYEQYF. The CDR3 region has the DNA TGTGCCAGCAGCTCGACCCGGGACAGGGGCTACGAGCAGTACTTC. Combining the CDR3 with reference TRBV11-2 and TRBJ2-7 gives the whole variable domain EAGVAQSPRYKIIEKRQSVAFWCNPISGHATLYWYQQILGQGPKLLIQFQNNGVVDDSQLPKDRFSAERLKGVDSTLKIQPAKLEDSAVYLCASSSTRDRGYEQYFGPGTRLTVT.

The rearrangement links TRBV18 to TRBJ2-7; possibly TRBD1 for D (6 bases). Germline V gene data show CDR1 as KGHSH and CDR2 as LQKENI. V was shortened by 10 bases and J by 0 bases, with 19 bases between the two germline ends. This CDR3 contains 15 residues. This chain's CDR3 is CATALQGGTSYEQYF. The DNA for the CDR3 is TGTGCCACCGCTTTACAAGGGGGAACCTCCTACGAGCAGTACTTC.

V usage is TRBV28 and J usage is TRBJ1-1, with D possibly TRBD1 on 6 matching bases. CDR3 length: 14 amino acids. Germline CDR1 reads MDHEN; CDR2 reads SYDVKM. V lost 4 bases to trimming and J lost 3 bases, with 12 bases between them. As DNA, the CDR3 is TGTGCCAGCAGTTCACAGGGAAGGGACACTGAAGCTTTCTTT. Encoded protein: CASSSQGRDTEAFF.

The rearrangement joins TRBV28 to TRBJ2-3; 9 bases agree with TRBD1. The junction had 10 bases not matched to a gene; V was cut back by 8 bases and J by 7 bases. The CDR3 is 14 amino acids. Germline V gene lookup returns CDR1 MDHEN and CDR2 SYDVKM. The CDR3 region is CASYGTGLVNTQYF. As DNA, the CDR3 is TGTGCCAGCTATGGGACAGGGCTCGTGAATACGCAGTATTTT.

The V call is TRBV6-5, the J call TRBJ2-7; the match to TRBD1 covers 12 bases. Germline values: CDR1 MNHEY, CDR2 SVGAGI. This CDR3 is 14 amino acids long. After removal of 5 bases from V and 5 bases from J, the junction contained 4 bases not matched to a gene. The CDR3 sequence: CASSVRDRGHEQYF. The CDR3 DNA follows: TGTGCCAGCAGTGTCCGGGACAGGGGGCACGAGCAGTACTTC.

The V call is TRBV15, the J call TRBJ1-1; tentatively, D is TRBD1 (5 bases). Germline V lookup: CDR1 LNHNV, CDR2 YYDKDF (reference sequence). Trimming left V 3 bases short and J 5 bases short, with 25 bases between. The CDR3 length is 18 residues. CDR3 residues: CATSSPMGVRASGTEAFF. DNA of the CDR3: TGTGCCACCAGCAGCCCCATGGGGGTACGGGCTTCGGGGACTGAAGCTTTCTTT.

The sample holds one count of this clone. The chain has TRBV6-5 and TRBJ1-5; a possible D gene is TRBD1 (5 bases). Germline V gene data show CDR1 as MNHEY and CDR2 as SVGAGI. V lost 5 bases, J lost 8 bases, and 16 bases lay in between. There are 14 residues in the CDR3. The CDR3 sequence is CASSREGIREPQHF. The DNA of the CDR3 is TGTGCCAGCAGTCGAGAAGGGATCAGGGAGCCCCAGCATTTT.

V usage is TRBV9 and J usage is TRBJ2-7; no firm D call. Germline-derived CDR1 and CDR2 are SGDLS and YYNGEE. This CDR3 region has 14 residues. V lost 0 bases to trimming and J lost 3 bases, with 10 bases between them. CDR3 loop: CASSVGHLGYEQYF. The CDR3 DNA follows: TGTGCCAGCAGCGTAGGGCACCTCGGCTACGAGCAGTACTTC.

CDR3 protein: CASSGYRAGNTQYF. In DNA form, the CDR3 reads TGCGCCAGCAGCGGATACAGGGCAGGAAACACGCAGTATTTT. The chain is built from TRBV5-1 and TRBJ2-3; TRBD1 is a possible D gene (6 bases). Trimming removed 4 bases at V and 9 bases at J, with 18 bases between. Looked up from germline, CDR1 is SGHRS and CDR2 is YFSETQ. The CDR3 runs 14 residues.

V gene TRBV7-9 combines with J gene TRBJ2-1, with D possibly TRBD2 on 5 matching bases. CDR1 SEHNR and CDR2 FQNEAQ come from the germline V gene (reference sequence). The CDR3 loop spans 12 amino acids. Between the trimmed V and J ends, which lost 5 bases and 9 bases, there was a span of 11 bases. DNA for the CDR3: TGTGCCAGCAGCAATAGCGAGGGTGAGCAGTTCTTC. This translates into CASSNSEGEQFF.

This clone was counted a few times. The gene calls are TRBV5-1 and TRBJ1-5; D is unresolved. The V gene's germline CDR1 is SGHRS and CDR2 YFSETQ. V was pared by 1 base and J by 6 bases, with 5 bases between. The CDR3 has 12 residues. CDR3 in DNA: TGCGCCAGCAGCTTGTCCGGTCAGCCCCAGCATTTT. It codes for CASSLSGQPQHF.

This clone has just one count. The CDR3 nucleotides read TGTGCCAGCTCACAGGACAGGATCTATGGCTACACCTTC. This gives the protein CASSQDRIYGYTF. The chain links TRBV18 to TRBJ1-2, with 7 nucleotides matching TRBD1. The CDR3 is 13 amino acids. CDR1 is KGHSH, CDR2 LQKENI, per germline. V lost 4 bases to trimming and J lost 4 bases; unmatched junction nucleotides: 3.

The rearrangement joins TRBV7-2 to TRBJ2-1, with 9 bases that match TRBD2. This CDR3 contains 16 residues. The germline V gene has CDR1 SGHTA and CDR2 FQGNSA. The trim removed 2 bases at V and 6 bases at J, leaving 8 bases unmatched. The CDR3 DNA sequence: TGTGCCAGCAGCTTATCATCGACTAGCGGTGGCAATGAGCAGTTCTTC. Amino acid sequence: CASSLSSTSGGNEQFF. The full variable domain, completed using reference TRBV7-2 and TRBJ2-1, is GAGVSQSPSNKVTEKGKDVELRCDPISGHTALYWYRQSLGQGLEFLIYFQGNSAPDKSGLPSDRFSAERTGGSVSTLTIQRTQQEDSAVYLCASSLSSTSGGNEQFFGPGTRLTVL.

The V and J genes are TRBV2 and TRBJ2-7; D is undetermined. CDR3 length equals 11 residues. CDR1 is SNHLY, CDR2 FYNNEI, per germline. V shed 5 bases and J shed 3 bases, with 5 bases lying between them. CDR3: CASSSYYEQYF. In DNA form, the CDR3 reads TGTGCCAGCAGTAGTTACTACGAGCAGTACTTC.

V is TRBV14 and J is TRBJ2-2, with 14 bases that match TRBD2. The ends lost 4 bases at V and 6 bases at J; junction bases unmatched: 7. Germline-derived CDR1 and CDR2 are SGHDN and FVKESK. The CDR3 runs to 17 residues. CDR3: CASSRRLAGGDAGELFF. The CDR3 nucleotides read TGTGCCAGCAGCCGTCGACTAGCGGGAGGGGACGCCGGGGAGCTGTTTTTT.

This rearrangement joins TRBV19 to TRBJ2-2; D call uncertain. Germline V gene data show CDR1 as LNHDA and CDR2 as SQIVND (reference sequence). There are 12 residues in the CDR3. Trimming pared 5 bases from V and 8 bases from J, leaving 9 bases between. The CDR3, as DNA: TGTGCCAGTAGTGCCCCGGTGGGGGAGCTGTTTTTT. This translates into CASSAPVGELFF.

The chain combines TRBV5-1 with TRBJ2-7; no reliable D call. CDR3 length: 14 residues. Germline V lookup: CDR1 SGHRS, CDR2 YFSETQ. V shed 2 bases and J shed 2 bases, with 11 bases lying between them. The CDR3 region has the DNA TGCGCCAGCAGCTTTACCGGTTACCCCTACGAGCAGTACTTC. It specifies CASSFTGYPYEQYF.